This T cell receptor beta chain was sequenced in a study of cytomegalovirus exposure and HLA in healthy donors. Concerning this clone itself: What it recognizes is unknown.

CDR3 size: 15 residues. From germline, CDR1 is SNHLY and CDR2 FYNNEI. The V end was cut by 2 bases, the J end by 2 bases, with 9 bases between. PCR amplification relied on 60 Vbeta primers (plus 13 Jbeta primers). The method was immunoSEQ multiplex PCR; TCRdb's version includes in-frame clones alone and lacks a portion of them. The sample lists over 110,000 clones; 73% were seen once. Whole-study findings and limits: Later, an analysis found that common viral pathogens appeared to be linked with several of the most significant clusters. TCR beta sequences numbering fewer than 20,000 were associated with HLA alleles at 0.05 false discovery rate in a later analysis.

This chain links TRBV2 with TRBJ1-4; TRBD1 might be the D (5 bases). The TCR sequence derives from a woman between 35 and 50 years old in good health and CMV-seronegative. What was sequenced was PBMCs. The CDR3 DNA reads as TGTGCCAGCAGTGAAAAAGGGGCGACTAATGAAAAACTGTTTTTT. This sequence encodes CASSEKGATNEKLFF.